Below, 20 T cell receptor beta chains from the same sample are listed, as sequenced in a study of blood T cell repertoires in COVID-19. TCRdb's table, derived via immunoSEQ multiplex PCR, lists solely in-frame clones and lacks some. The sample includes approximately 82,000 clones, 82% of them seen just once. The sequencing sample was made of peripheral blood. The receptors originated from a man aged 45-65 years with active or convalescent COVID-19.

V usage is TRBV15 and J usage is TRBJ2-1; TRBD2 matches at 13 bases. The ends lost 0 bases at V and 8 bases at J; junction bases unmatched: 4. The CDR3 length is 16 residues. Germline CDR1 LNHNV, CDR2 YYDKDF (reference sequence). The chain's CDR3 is CATSRELAGGPYEQFF. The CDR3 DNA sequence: TGTGCCACCAGCAGAGAACTAGCGGGGGGGCCCTATGAGCAGTTCTTC.

CDR3 DNA: TGTGCCACCGGAGACGGGGGTGCAGATACGCAGTATTTT. This translates into CATGDGGADTQYF. V and J are TRBV24-1 and TRBJ2-3; weak D call: TRBD2 (6 bases). V shed 9 bases and J shed 4 bases, with 13 bases lying between them. Per germline, CDR1 KGHDR and CDR2 SFDVKD. The CDR3 covers 13 residues.

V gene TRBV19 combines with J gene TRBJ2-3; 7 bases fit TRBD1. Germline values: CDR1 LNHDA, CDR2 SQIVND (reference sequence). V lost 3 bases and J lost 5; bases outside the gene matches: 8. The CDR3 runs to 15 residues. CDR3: CASSISVRGRDTQYF. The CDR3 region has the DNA TGTGCCAGTAGTATCTCAGTCAGGGGGAGAGATACGCAGTATTTT.

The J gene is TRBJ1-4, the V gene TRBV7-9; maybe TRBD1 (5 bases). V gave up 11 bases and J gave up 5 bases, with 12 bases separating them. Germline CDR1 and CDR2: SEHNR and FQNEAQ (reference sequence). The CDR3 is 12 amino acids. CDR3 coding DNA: TGTGCCGCGGGGACGGGAAATGAAAAACTGTTTTTT. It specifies CAAGTGNEKLFF.

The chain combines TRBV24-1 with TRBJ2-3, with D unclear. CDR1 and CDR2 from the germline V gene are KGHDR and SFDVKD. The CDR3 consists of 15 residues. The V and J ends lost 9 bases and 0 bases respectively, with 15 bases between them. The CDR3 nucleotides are TGTGCCACCGCCGAGCCGGGTTATAGCACAGATACGCAGTATTTT. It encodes CATAEPGYSTDTQYF.

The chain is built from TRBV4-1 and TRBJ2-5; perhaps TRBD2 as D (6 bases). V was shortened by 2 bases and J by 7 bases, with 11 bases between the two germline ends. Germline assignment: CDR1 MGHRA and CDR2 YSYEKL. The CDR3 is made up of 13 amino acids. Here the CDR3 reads CASSQSSEGTQYF. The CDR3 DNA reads TGCGCCAGCAGCCAATCTAGCGAGGGGACCCAGTACTTC.

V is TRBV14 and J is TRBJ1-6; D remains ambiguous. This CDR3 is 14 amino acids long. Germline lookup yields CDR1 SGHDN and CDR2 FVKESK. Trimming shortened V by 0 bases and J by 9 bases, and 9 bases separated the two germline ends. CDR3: CASSQEVGSSPLHF. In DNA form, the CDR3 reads TGTGCCAGCAGCCAAGAAGTTGGGAGTTCACCCCTCCACTTT. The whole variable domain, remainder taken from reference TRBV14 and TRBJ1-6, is EAGVTQFPSHSVIEKGQTVTLRCDPISGHDNLYWYRRVMGKEIKFLLHFVKESKQDESGMPNNRFLAERTGGTYSTLKVQPAELEDSGVYFCASSQEVGSSPLHFGNGTRLTVT.

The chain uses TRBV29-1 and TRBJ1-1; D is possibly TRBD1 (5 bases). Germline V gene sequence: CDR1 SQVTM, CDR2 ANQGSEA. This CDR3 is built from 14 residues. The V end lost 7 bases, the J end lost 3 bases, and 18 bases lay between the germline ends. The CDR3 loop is CSARTLRLDTEAFF. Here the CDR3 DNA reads TGCAGCGCCCGGACACTCAGGCTTGACACTGAAGCTTTCTTT.

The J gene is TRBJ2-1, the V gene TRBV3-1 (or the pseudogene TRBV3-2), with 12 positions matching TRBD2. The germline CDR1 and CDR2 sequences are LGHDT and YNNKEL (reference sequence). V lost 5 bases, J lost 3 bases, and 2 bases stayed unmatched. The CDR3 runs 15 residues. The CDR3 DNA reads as TGTGCCAGCAGCTCGGGACTAGCGGGCTACAATGAGCAGTTCTTC. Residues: CASSSGLAGYNEQFF.

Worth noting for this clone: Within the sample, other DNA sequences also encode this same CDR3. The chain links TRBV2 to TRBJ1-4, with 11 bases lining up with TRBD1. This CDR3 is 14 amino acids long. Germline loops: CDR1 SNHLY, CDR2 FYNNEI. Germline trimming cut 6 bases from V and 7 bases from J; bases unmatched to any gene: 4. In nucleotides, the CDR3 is TGTGCCAGCAGGGCCGGGACAGGGGGTGAAAAACTGTTTTTT. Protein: CASRAGTGGEKLFF.

Written as DNA, the CDR3 is TGTGCCAGCAGCATAACAGAGTCCTACAATGAGCAGTTCTTC. Translation gives CASSITESYNEQFF. This chain uses TRBV6-2 or TRBV6-3 with TRBJ2-1, with D unclear. CDR3 size: 14 residues. V dropped 6 bases and J dropped 1 base, with 10 bases sitting between them. CDR1 and CDR2 (germline): MNHEY, SVGEGT.

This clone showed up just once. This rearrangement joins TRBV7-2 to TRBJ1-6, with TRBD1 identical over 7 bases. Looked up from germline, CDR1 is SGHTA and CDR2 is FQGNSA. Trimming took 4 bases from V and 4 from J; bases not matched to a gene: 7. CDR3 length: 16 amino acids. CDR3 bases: TGTGCCAGCAGCTCGCGAGGGGGCCGGTATAATTCACCCCTCCACTTT. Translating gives CASSSRGGRYNSPLHF.

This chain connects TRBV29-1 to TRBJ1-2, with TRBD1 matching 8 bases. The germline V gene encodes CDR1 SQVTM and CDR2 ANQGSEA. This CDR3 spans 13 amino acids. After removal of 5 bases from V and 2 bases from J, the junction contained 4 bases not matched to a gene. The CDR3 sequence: CSVRTGNNYGYTF. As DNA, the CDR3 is TGCAGCGTTAGGACAGGGAACAACTATGGCTACACCTTC.

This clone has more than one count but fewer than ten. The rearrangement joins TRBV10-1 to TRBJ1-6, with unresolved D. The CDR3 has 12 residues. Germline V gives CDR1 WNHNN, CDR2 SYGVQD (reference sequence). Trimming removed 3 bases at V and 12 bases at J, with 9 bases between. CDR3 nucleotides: TGCGCCAGCAGTGAAGTAGGAGGACCCCTCCACTTT. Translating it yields CASSEVGGPLHF.

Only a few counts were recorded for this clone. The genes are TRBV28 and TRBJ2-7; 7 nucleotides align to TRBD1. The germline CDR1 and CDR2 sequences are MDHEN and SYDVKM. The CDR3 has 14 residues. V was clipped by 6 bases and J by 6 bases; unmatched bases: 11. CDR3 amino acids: CASRLTGKGVEQYF. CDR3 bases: TGTGCCAGCAGGTTGACAGGGAAGGGCGTCGAGCAGTACTTC.

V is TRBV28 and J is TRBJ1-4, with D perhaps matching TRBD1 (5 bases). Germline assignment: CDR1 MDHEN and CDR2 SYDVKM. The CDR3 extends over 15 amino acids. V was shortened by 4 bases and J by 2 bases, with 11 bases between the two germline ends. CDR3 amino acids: CASSSGVRTNEKLFF. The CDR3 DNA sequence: TGTGCCAGCAGTTCGGGGGTTAGGACTAATGAAAAACTGTTTTTT.

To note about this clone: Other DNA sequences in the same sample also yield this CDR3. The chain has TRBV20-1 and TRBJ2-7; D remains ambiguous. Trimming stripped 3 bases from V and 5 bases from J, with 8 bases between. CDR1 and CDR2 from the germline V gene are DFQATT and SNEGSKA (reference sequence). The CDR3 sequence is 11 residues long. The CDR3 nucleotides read TGCAGTGCTAGGAGTGGTCACGAGCAGTACGTC. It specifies CSARSGHEQYV.

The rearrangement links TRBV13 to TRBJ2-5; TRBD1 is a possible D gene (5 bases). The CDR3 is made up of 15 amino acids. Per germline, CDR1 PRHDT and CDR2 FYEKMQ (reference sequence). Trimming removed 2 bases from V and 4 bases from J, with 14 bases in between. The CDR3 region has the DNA TGTGCCAGCAGCTTAAGCAGGGCATTGGGAGAGACCCAGTACTTC. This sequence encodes CASSLSRALGETQYF. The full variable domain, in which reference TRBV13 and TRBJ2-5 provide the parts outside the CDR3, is AAGVIQSPRHLIKEKRETATLKCYPIPRHDTVYWYQQGPGQDPQFLISFYEKMQSDKGSIPDRFSAQQFSDYHSELNMSSLELGDSALYFCASSLSRALGETQYFGPGTRLLVL.

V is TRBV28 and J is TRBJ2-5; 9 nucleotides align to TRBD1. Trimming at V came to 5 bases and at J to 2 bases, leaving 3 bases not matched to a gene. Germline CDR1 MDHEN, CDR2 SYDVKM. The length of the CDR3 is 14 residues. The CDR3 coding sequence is TGTGCCAGCAGTCCGGGACAGGGACAAGAGACCCAGTACTTC. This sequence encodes CASSPGQGQETQYF.

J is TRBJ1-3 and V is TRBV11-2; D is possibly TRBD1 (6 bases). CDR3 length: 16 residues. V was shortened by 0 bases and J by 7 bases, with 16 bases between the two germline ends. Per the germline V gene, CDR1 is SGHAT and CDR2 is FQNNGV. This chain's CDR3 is CASSLDLVTGGNTIYF. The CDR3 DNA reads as TGTGCCAGCAGCTTAGATCTGGTGACAGGAGGTAACACCATATATTTT.